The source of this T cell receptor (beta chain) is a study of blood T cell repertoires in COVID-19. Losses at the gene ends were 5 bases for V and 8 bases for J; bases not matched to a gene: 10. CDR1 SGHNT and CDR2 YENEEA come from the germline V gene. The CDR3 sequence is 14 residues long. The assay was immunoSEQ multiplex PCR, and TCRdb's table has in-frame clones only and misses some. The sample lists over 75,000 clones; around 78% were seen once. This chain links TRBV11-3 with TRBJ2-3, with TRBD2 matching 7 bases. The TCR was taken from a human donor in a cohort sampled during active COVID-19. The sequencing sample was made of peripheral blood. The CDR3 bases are TGTGCCAGCAGCCTAGGAAGGAGGGAGGGTACGCAGTATTTT. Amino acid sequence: CASSLGRREGTQYF.